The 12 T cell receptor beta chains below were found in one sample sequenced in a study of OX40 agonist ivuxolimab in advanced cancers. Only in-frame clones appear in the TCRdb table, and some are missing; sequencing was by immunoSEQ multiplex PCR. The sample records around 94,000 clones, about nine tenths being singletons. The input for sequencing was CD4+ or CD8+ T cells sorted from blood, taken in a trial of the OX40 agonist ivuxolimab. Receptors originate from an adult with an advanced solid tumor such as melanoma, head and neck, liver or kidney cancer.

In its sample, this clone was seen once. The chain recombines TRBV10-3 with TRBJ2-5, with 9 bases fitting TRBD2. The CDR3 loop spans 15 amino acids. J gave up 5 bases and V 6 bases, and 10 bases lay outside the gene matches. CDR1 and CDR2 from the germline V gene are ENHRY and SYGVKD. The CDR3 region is CAISPGTSPGETQYF. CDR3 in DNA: TGTGCCATCAGCCCCGGGACTAGCCCGGGGGAGACCCAGTACTTC.

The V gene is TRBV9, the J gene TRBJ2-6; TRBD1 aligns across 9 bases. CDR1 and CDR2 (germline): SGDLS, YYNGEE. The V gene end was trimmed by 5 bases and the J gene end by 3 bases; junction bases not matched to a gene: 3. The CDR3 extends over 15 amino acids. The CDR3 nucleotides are TGTGCCAGCAGTGGACAGGGGCGTGGGGCCAACGTCCTGACTTTC. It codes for CASSGQGRGANVLTF.

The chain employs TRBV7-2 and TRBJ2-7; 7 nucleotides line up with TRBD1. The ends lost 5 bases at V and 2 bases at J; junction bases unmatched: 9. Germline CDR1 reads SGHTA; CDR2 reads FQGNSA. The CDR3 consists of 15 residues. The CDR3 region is CASSTKGQIPYEQYF. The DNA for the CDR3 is TGTGCCAGCAGCACGAAGGGACAGATTCCCTACGAGCAGTACTTC. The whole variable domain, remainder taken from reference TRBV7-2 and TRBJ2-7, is GAGVSQSPSNKVTEKGKDVELRCDPISGHTALYWYRQSLGQGLEFLIYFQGNSAPDKSGLPSDRFSAERTGGSVSTLTIQRTQQEDSAVYLCASSTKGQIPYEQYFGPGTRLTVT.

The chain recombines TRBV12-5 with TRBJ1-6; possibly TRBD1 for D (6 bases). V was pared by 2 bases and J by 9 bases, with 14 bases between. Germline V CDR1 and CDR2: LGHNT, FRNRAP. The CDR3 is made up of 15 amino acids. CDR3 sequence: CASGLSGAGGSPLHF. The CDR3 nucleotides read TGTGCTAGTGGTTTGTCGGGGGCAGGCGGTTCACCCCTCCACTTT.

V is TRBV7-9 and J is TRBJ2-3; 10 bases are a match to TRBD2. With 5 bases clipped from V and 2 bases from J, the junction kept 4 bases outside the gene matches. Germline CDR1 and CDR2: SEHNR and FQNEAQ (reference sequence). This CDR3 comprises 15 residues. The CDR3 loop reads CASSPLAGDTDTQYF. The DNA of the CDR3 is TGTGCCAGCAGCCCCCTAGCGGGGGACACAGATACGCAGTATTTT.

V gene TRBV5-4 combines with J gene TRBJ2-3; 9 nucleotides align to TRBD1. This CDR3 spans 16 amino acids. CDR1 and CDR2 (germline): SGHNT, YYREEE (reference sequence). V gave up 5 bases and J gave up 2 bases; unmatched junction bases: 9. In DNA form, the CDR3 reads TGTGCCAGCAGAAGAGGGACAGGGAGGATCACAGATACGCAGTATTTT. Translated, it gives CASRRGTGRITDTQYF.

CDR3 sequence reads: CASRDPGVEKLFF. CDR3 nucleotide sequence: TGTGCCAGCAGGGACCCGGGGGTTGAAAAACTGTTTTTT. This chain connects TRBV2 to TRBJ1-4; TRBD1 might be the D (5 bases). V was trimmed by 6 bases and J by 7 bases, leaving 12 bases between them. This CDR3 is 13 amino acids long. Germline V gene lookup returns CDR1 SNHLY and CDR2 FYNNEI.

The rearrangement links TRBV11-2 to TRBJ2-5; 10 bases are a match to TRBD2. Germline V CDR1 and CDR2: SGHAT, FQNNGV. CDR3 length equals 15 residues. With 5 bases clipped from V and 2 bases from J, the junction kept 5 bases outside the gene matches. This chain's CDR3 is CASSRSGGPQETQYF. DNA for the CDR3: TGTGCCAGCAGCCGTAGCGGGGGGCCTCAAGAGACCCAGTACTTC.

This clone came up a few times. CDR3 loop: CASSPVAGGSRQYF. CDR3 DNA: TGTGCCAGCAGCCCTGTAGCGGGCGGCTCCCGGCAGTACTTC. The chain employs TRBV9 and TRBJ2-7, with TRBD2 matching over 7 bases. Germline-derived CDR1 and CDR2 are SGDLS and YYNGEE. Trimming removed 4 bases from V and 9 bases from J; junction bases left unmatched: 13. CDR3 size: 14 residues.

In nucleotides, the CDR3 is TGTGCCAGCAGTTACGGGCAGGGGTCAAACGGCTACACCTTC. This sequence encodes CASSYGQGSNGYTF. The rearrangement links TRBV6-5 to TRBJ1-2, with a weak D call TRBD1 (6 bases). V shed 2 bases and J shed 8 bases, with 15 bases lying between them. The CDR3 runs to 14 residues. Germline V gene data show CDR1 as MNHEY and CDR2 as SVGAGI.

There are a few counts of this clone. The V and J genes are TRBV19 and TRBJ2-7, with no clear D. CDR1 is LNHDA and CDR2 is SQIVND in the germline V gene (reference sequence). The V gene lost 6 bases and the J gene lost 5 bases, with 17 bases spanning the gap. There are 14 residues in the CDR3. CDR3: CASRARWPPDEQYF. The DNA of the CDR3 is TGTGCCAGTAGGGCCAGATGGCCCCCTGACGAGCAGTACTTC. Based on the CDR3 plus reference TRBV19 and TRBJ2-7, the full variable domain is DGGITQSPKYLFRKEGQNVTLSCEQNLNHDAMYWYRQDPGQGLRLIYYSQIVNDFQKGDIAEGYSVSREKKESFPLTVTSAQKNPTAFYLCASRARWPPDEQYFGPGTRLTVT.

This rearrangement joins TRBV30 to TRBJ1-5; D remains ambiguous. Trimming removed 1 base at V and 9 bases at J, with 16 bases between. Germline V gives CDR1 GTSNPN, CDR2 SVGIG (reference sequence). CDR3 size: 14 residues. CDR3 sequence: CAWSAWTITGPQHF. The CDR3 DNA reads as TGTGCCTGGAGTGCCTGGACTATCACGGGGCCCCAGCATTTT.